This T cell receptor (beta chain) was recovered during a study of blood T cell repertoires in COVID-19. Looking at the study overall: Sites in the United States, Italy and Spain provided acute and convalescent COVID-19 samples. The analysed material was cDNA or gDNA that came from T cells, B-cell-depleted T cells, or PBMCs.

In the authors' workflow: Amplification from reference gene primers served as the basis for estimated nucleated cell counts. Sequencing used immunoSEQ multiplex PCR; TCRdb keeps in-frame clones, though not all of them. The V and J calls and clone size were taken over from that table, and D and trimming were inferred from the DNA. The sample yields some 54,000 clones, around 90% seen once. This clone came up once. The sequence came from a man between 60 and 75 years old with acute or convalescent COVID-19. The sample comprised peripheral blood.

The CDR3 loop reads CASSVGQGTYNEQFF. The CDR3, as DNA: TGTGCCAGCAGTGTTGGGCAGGGTACCTACAATGAGCAGTTCTTC. The chain employs TRBV2 and TRBJ2-1; tentatively, D is TRBD1 (5 bases). The CDR3 spans 15 residues. Trimming shortened V by 4 bases and J by 2 bases, and 12 bases separated the two germline ends. Germline V gene data show CDR1 as SNHLY and CDR2 as FYNNEI.